These 10 T cell receptor beta chains were sequenced from one sample in a study of molecular identifiers for immune sequencing clone quantification. TCRdb re-analysed the PCR reads in MiXCR, keeping a single row per CDR3 protein. Here the sample spans about 500,000 distinct CDR3 sequences, about 25% being singletons. The source material was naive CD8+ T cells from blood, with Jurkat cell RNA spiked in. Subset denoted: FACS-sorted CD8+CD4-CCR7+CD45RA+ naive T cells. These receptors were taken from a human donor in good health. Some libraries in this study had Jurkat cell RNA spiked in.

In its sample, this clonotype was seen a few times. This sequence joins TRBV20-1 and TRBJ2-5; D might be TRBD2 (7 bases). The CDR3 sequence is 17 residues long. The ends were cut back, 0 bases at V and 0 bases at J, with 17 bases in the middle. Germline V CDR1 and CDR2: DFQATT, SNEGSKA (reference sequence). The CDR3 reads CSARDSAGAGYQETQYF. CDR3 bases: TGCAGTGCTAGAGATTCGGCGGGGGCGGGGTACCAAGAGACCCAGTACTTC.

This clonotype was seen at least ten times. The J gene is TRBJ2-7, the V gene TRBV5-6; unclear D gene. The germline gives CDR1 SGHDT, CDR2 YYEEEE. This CDR3 is 16 amino acids long. The V gene lost 0 bases and the J gene lost 3 bases, with 16 bases spanning the gap. The CDR3 nucleotides are TGTGCCAGCAGCTTGGACAAATCCCCGGACCGCTACGAGCAGTACTTC. Residues: CASSLDKSPDRYEQYF.

In its sample, this clonotype was seen many times. V usage is TRBV28 and J usage is TRBJ2-3; the D is unclear. The V end was cut by 1 base, the J end by 0 bases, with 11 bases between. This CDR3 has 16 amino acids. CDR1 is MDHEN, CDR2 SYDVKM, per germline. The CDR3 region has the DNA TGTGCCAGCAGTTTATATCCGGGTTCCAGCACAGATACGCAGTATTTT. This gives the protein CASSLYPGSSTDTQYF.

This CDR3 reads CASLGLAGGNEQFF. CDR3 coding DNA: TGTGCCAGTCTCGGACTAGCGGGAGGCAATGAGCAGTTCTTC. The chain combines TRBV2 with TRBJ2-1, with TRBD2 identical over 14 bases. With V trimmed by 9 bases and J by 6 bases, 4 bases remained unmatched. CDR3 size: 14 residues. Germline values: CDR1 SNHLY, CDR2 FYNNEI. The complete variable domain, with remaining parts taken from reference TRBV2 and TRBJ2-1, reads EPEVTQTPSHQVTQMGQEVILRCVPISNHLYFYWYRQILGQKVEFLVSFYNNEISEKSEIFDDQFSVERPDGSNFTLKIRSTKLEDSAMYFCASLGLAGGNEQFFGPGTRLTVL.

V and J are TRBV9 and TRBJ2-3; D possibly corresponds to TRBD1 (5 bases). Germline CDR1 and CDR2: SGDLS and YYNGEE. Trimming took 3 bases from V and 2 from J, leaving 13 bases between them. The CDR3 totals 15 residues. CDR3 protein: CASSAHDSPTDTQYF. The CDR3 region has the DNA TGTGCCAGCAGCGCCCATGACAGCCCCACAGATACGCAGTATTTT.

This clonotype showed up many times. The J gene is TRBJ2-3, the V gene TRBV7-2; 7 nucleotides line up with TRBD2. CDR1 is SGHTA and CDR2 is FQGNSA in the germline V gene. J was trimmed by 5 bases and V by 3 bases; bases with no gene match: 8. The CDR3 is 15 residues long. CDR3 amino acids: CASSFVAGVKDTQYF. CDR3 DNA: TGTGCCAGCAGCTTCGTAGCGGGTGTGAAAGATACGCAGTATTTT.

Of note for this clonotype: This could be a read error, since a much larger clone is one nucleotide away. This chain uses TRBV4-3 with TRBJ1-1; TRBD1 might be the D (6 bases). The germline V gene has CDR1 LGHNA and CDR2 YSLEER. The CDR3 has 15 residues. In DNA, the CDR3 is TGCACCAGCAGCCAAGGTGCCAGGGGCTACACTGAAGCTTTCTTT. Translating it yields CTSSQGARGYTEAFF.

The table lists this clonotype with a few counts. This sequence joins TRBV6-2 or TRBV6-3 and TRBJ2-5, with 7 bases identical to TRBD1. Germline-derived CDR1 and CDR2 are MNHEY and SVGEGT. V lost 5 bases and J lost 0; bases outside the gene matches: 3. This CDR3 comprises 14 residues. In DNA form, the CDR3 reads TGTGCCAGCAGTATGGGACAGTACCAAGAGACCCAGTACTTC. Amino acids: CASSMGQYQETQYF.

The CDR3 sequence is CASSSGHNTATEAFF. The CDR3 DNA reads as TGTGCCAGCAGTTCGGGACACAACACGGCCACTGAAGCTTTCTTT. This chain connects TRBV6-2 or TRBV6-3 to TRBJ1-1; perhaps TRBD1 as D (6 bases). Germline V CDR1 and CDR2: MNHEY, SVGEGT. The germline V and J ends were trimmed by 4 bases and 4 bases, with 16 bases remaining between them. CDR3 length equals 15 residues.

This clonotype came up many times. The gene calls are TRBV7-2 and TRBJ1-5; perhaps TRBD1 as D (5 bases). Germline values: CDR1 SGHTA, CDR2 FQGNSA. Trimming took 1 base from V and 0 from J, leaving 10 bases between them. The CDR3 spans 16 residues. CDR3 in DNA: TGTGCCAGCAGCTTAGAGGGGACCTATAGCAATCAGCCCCAGCATTTT. It is translated as CASSLEGTYSNQPQHF.